The 20 T cell receptor beta chains given below trace back to one sample, sequenced in a study of beta chain features in type 1 diabetes. Their antigens remain unidentified. Study-wide results and caveats: There was a moderate but significant shortening of TCRB CDR3s in all four CD4+ subsets of Type 1 diabetes patients.

Expressed TCRB transcripts were sequenced, since all the RNA that had been isolated was reverse transcribed. Repertoires were generated with immunoSEQ multiplex PCR, while TCRdb's copy carries only in-frame clones and drops some. The sample consists of hundreds of thousands of clones, around 9.9% of them appearing once. Sequenced input: naive CD4+ T cells from blood. The receptors were sampled from a man aged 25 to 45 with type 1 diabetes.

This chain connects TRBV6-1 to TRBJ2-7; 9 nucleotides line up with TRBD1. The ends lost 8 bases at V and 4 bases at J; junction bases unmatched: 12. The germline gives CDR1 MNHNS, CDR2 SASEGT. The CDR3 loop spans 15 amino acids. The CDR3 coding sequence is TGTGCCAGCCACCCCCCTGACAGGGGGATGTACGAGCAGTACTTC. Its protein is CASHPPDRGMYEQYF.

The V gene is TRBV15, the J gene TRBJ1-2; D unresolved. V lost 0 bases and J lost 2, with 4 bases in between. Germline-derived CDR1 and CDR2 are LNHNV and YYDKDF (reference sequence). This CDR3 is 13 amino acids long. The CDR3 loop reads CATSREENYGYTF. The CDR3 bases are TGTGCCACCAGCAGAGAGGAGAACTATGGCTACACCTTC.

The chain combines TRBV15 with TRBJ2-5; 7 nucleotides match TRBD1. V shed 1 base, J shed 7 bases, and the junction held 6 bases outside the gene matches. The CDR3 contains 14 residues. CDR1 is LNHNV, CDR2 YYDKDF, per germline (reference sequence). CDR3 protein: CATSRVGGAGTQYF. The CDR3 DNA sequence: TGTGCCACCAGCAGAGTAGGGGGCGCAGGGACCCAGTACTTC.

The chain is built from TRBV15 and TRBJ2-2, with 10 bases identical to TRBD2. Germline trimming cut 1 base from V and 5 bases from J; bases unmatched to any gene: 7. The germline V gene encodes CDR1 LNHNV and CDR2 YYDKDF (reference sequence). There are 17 residues in the CDR3. The CDR3 coding sequence is TGTGCCACCAGCAGAGCTAGCGGGGGTGGGCGGACCGGGGAGCTGTTTTTT. Translation gives CATSRASGGGRTGELFF.

This clone showed up just a few times. This rearrangement joins TRBV2 to TRBJ2-1, with 12 bases that match TRBD2. The CDR3 has 15 residues. Germline V CDR1 and CDR2: SNHLY, FYNNEI. V lost 6 bases, J lost 4 bases, and 4 bases stayed unmatched. As DNA, the CDR3 is TGTGCCAGCAGAACACTAGCGGGGGGATACAATGAGCAGTTCTTC. Translated: CASRTLAGGYNEQFF. Together with reference TRBV2 and TRBJ2-1, the CDR3 gives the full variable domain: EPEVTQTPSHQVTQMGQEVILRCVPISNHLYFYWYRQILGQKVEFLVSFYNNEISEKSEIFDDQFSVERPDGSNFTLKIRSTKLEDSAMYFCASRTLAGGYNEQFFGPGTRLTVL.

The chain recombines TRBV6-6 with TRBJ1-5; D is possibly TRBD1 (6 bases). Trimming shortened V by 2 bases and J by 3 bases, and 14 bases separated the two germline ends. The CDR3 consists of 16 residues. The germline V gene encodes CDR1 MNHNY and CDR2 SVGAGI (reference sequence). The CDR3 DNA reads as TGTGCCAGCAGTTACGGTAGGGGGGGGGACAATCAGCCCCAGCATTTT. It translates to CASSYGRGGDNQPQHF.

This clone was counted between two and nine times. The chain uses TRBV27 and TRBJ2-5; D may be TRBD2 (6 bases). Germline CDR1 and CDR2: MNHEY and SMNVEV (reference sequence). V lost 2 bases, J lost 5 bases, and 9 bases lay in between. CDR3 length: 13 residues. CDR3 in DNA: TGTGCCAGCAGTTTAAATGGGGGGGAGACCCAGTACTTC. It yields the protein CASSLNGGETQYF.

This clone showed up just a few times. The rearrangement links TRBV7-8 to TRBJ2-1, with 15 positions matching TRBD2. In germline, CDR1 is SGHVS, CDR2 FQNEAQ. The V segment lost 6 bases and the J segment 6 bases; nucleotides outside the gene matches: 6. CDR3 length: 16 residues. The CDR3 reads CASSSRTSGGANEQFF. The CDR3, as DNA: TGTGCCAGCAGTTCTAGGACTAGCGGGGGGGCCAATGAGCAGTTCTTC. The full variable domain, rest sourced from reference TRBV7-8 and TRBJ2-1, is GAGVSQSPRYKVAKRGQDVALRCDPISGHVSLFWYQQALGQGPEFLTYFQNEAQLDKSGLPSDRFFAERPEGSVSTLKIQRTQQEDSAVYLCASSSRTSGGANEQFFGPGTRLTVL.

The V and J genes are TRBV2 and TRBJ2-5; 12 bases are shared with TRBD2. V lost 6 bases and J lost 5; bases outside the gene matches: 7. The CDR3 totals 15 residues. Per germline, CDR1 SNHLY and CDR2 FYNNEI. The DNA for the CDR3 is TGTGCCAGCAGGTGGCTAGCGGGGGGGCAGGAGACCCAGTACTTC. Amino acids: CASRWLAGGQETQYF.

This clone was picked up a small number of times. The rearrangement uses TRBV4-1 and TRBJ1-4; D is possibly TRBD1 (5 bases). Germline V gene lookup returns CDR1 MGHRA and CDR2 YSYEKL. CDR3 length: 16 amino acids. Trimming pared 4 bases from V and 0 bases from J, leaving 12 bases between. The CDR3 reads CASSRSGGTTNEKLFF. The CDR3 nucleotides read TGCGCCAGCAGCCGATCCGGGGGGACAACTAATGAAAAACTGTTTTTT.

This clone was seen a few times. The chain recombines TRBV5-6 with TRBJ2-5, with D tentatively TRBD1 (5 bases). The CDR3 consists of 15 residues. Trimming removed 1 base at V and 2 bases at J, with 12 bases between. CDR1 and CDR2 from the germline V gene are SGHDT and YYEEEE. CDR3 in amino acids: CASSLRQGTQETQYF. CDR3 sequence (DNA): TGTGCCAGCAGCTTGAGGCAGGGCACTCAAGAGACCCAGTACTTC.

This clone has a handful of counts. This sequence joins TRBV7-3 and TRBJ2-5, with D possibly being TRBD2 (5 bases). CDR1 is SGHTA and CDR2 is FQGTGA in the germline V gene. This CDR3 spans 14 amino acids. V lost 6 bases and J 5 bases, leaving 16 bases between the germline ends. The CDR3: CASSSGLLSETQYF. For the CDR3, the DNA is TGTGCCAGCAGTTCTGGACTGCTCTCCGAGACCCAGTACTTC. Based on the CDR3 plus reference TRBV7-3 and TRBJ2-5, the full variable domain is GAGVSQTPSNKVTEKGKYVELRCDPISGHTALYWYRQSLGQGPEFLIYFQGTGAADDSGLPNDRFFAVRPEGSVSTLKIQRTERGDSAVYLCASSSGLLSETQYFGPGTRLLVL.

This clone was recorded a few times. The chain combines TRBV29-1 with TRBJ1-1; no firm D call. CDR3 size: 12 residues. The germline V and J ends were trimmed by 4 bases and 1 base, with 7 bases remaining between them. Germline V CDR1 and CDR2: SQVTM, ANQGSEA. CDR3 in amino acids: CSVANSNTEAFF. CDR3 DNA: TGCAGCGTTGCAAATTCGAACACTGAAGCTTTCTTT.

The chain employs TRBV18 and TRBJ2-7; D uncertain. The CDR3 is made up of 13 amino acids. Trimming shortened V by 6 bases and J by 0 bases, and 9 bases separated the two germline ends. Germline assignment: CDR1 KGHSH and CDR2 LQKENI. The DNA of the CDR3 is TGTGCCAGCTCCTACTCGAGCTCCTACGAGCAGTACTTC. Its translation: CASSYSSSYEQYF.

This clone was counted only a few times. The V and J genes are TRBV5-8 and TRBJ1-5; 9 nucleotides align to TRBD1. Per germline, CDR1 SGHTS and CDR2 YDEGEE. The junction had 5 bases not matched to a gene; V was cut back by 4 bases and J by 0 bases. The CDR3 is 16 amino acids. CDR3 nucleotide sequence: TGTGCCAGCAGCCCGGGGACAGGGTATAGCAATCAGCCCCAGCATTTT. As protein: CASSPGTGYSNQPQHF.

This clone was seen a handful of times. V is TRBV29-1 and J is TRBJ2-3, with D maybe TRBD1 (6 bases). The CDR3 covers 14 residues. Germline lookup yields CDR1 SQVTM and CDR2 ANQGSEA. The V and J ends lost 4 bases and 4 bases respectively, with 15 bases between them. The CDR3 loop reads CSVALRGPADTQYF. CDR3 sequence (DNA): TGCAGCGTTGCTCTCAGGGGCCCCGCAGATACGCAGTATTTT.

The chain joins TRBV7-2 to TRBJ1-6; weak D call: TRBD1 (5 bases). Deletions cut 5 bases from V and 6 bases from J, with 11 bases between. This CDR3 has 14 residues. CDR1 is SGHTA and CDR2 is FQGNSA in the germline V gene. In DNA, the CDR3 is TGTGCCAGCAGCCCCTGGGGGGGTAATTCACCCCTCCACTTT. Encoded protein: CASSPWGGNSPLHF.

V and J are TRBV5-8 and TRBJ1-2; TRBD1 matches 8 bases. The CDR3 totals 13 residues. The V gene end was trimmed by 4 bases and the J gene end by 8 bases; junction bases not matched to a gene: 7. The germline gives CDR1 SGHTS, CDR2 YDEGEE. The CDR3 protein is CASSDWTGNGYTF. DNA of the CDR3: TGTGCCAGCAGCGACTGGACAGGGAACGGCTACACCTTC.

This clone has more than one count but fewer than ten. V and J are TRBV7-2 and TRBJ2-3; no clear D gene. V was cut by 3 bases and J by 5 bases, with 12 bases left in between. The length of the CDR3 is 14 residues. Per germline, CDR1 SGHTA and CDR2 FQGNSA. This CDR3 is CASSFSPTLDTQYF. The DNA for the CDR3 is TGTGCCAGCAGCTTTAGTCCCACGTTAGATACGCAGTATTTT. The variable domain in full, completed from reference TRBV7-2 and TRBJ2-3, reads GAGVSQSPSNKVTEKGKDVELRCDPISGHTALYWYRQSLGQGLEFLIYFQGNSAPDKSGLPSDRFSAERTGGSVSTLTIQRTQQEDSAVYLCASSFSPTLDTQYFGPGTRLTVL.

V usage is TRBV2 and J usage is TRBJ2-2; possible D gene TRBD2, 5 bases. Germline V gene data show CDR1 as SNHLY and CDR2 as FYNNEI. V shed 6 bases and J shed 3 bases, with 14 bases lying between them. This CDR3 comprises 15 residues. CDR3: CASSLRAGDTGELFF. Here the CDR3 DNA reads TGTGCCAGCAGCCTGCGCGCGGGCGACACCGGGGAGCTGTTTTTT. Variable domain in full (rest from reference TRBV2 and TRBJ2-2): EPEVTQTPSHQVTQMGQEVILRCVPISNHLYFYWYRQILGQKVEFLVSFYNNEISEKSEIFDDQFSVERPDGSNFTLKIRSTKLEDSAMYFCASSLRAGDTGELFFGEGSRLTVL.